This T cell receptor (beta chain) was documented in a study of OX40 agonist ivuxolimab in advanced cancers. Concerning the study at large: Ivuxolimab, which targeted the costimulatory receptor OX40 (CD134), was an agonistic, fully human IgG2 monoclonal antibody. Intravenous ivuxolimab was administered to patients every 2 weeks at six dose levels: 0.01, 0.1, 0.3, 1.5, 3 and 10 mg/kg. The paper describes the monotherapy dose-escalation part (N of about 52 patients) of the phase I trial of ivuxolimab. Prior anti-PD-1, anti-PD-L1 or anti-CTLA-4 therapy was permitted, and checkpoint inhibitors had been received by about 37% of dose-escalation patients. Of the roughly 52 dose-escalation patients, hepatocellular carcinoma was present in 19, melanoma in approximately 15, renal cell carcinoma in 9 and head and neck cancer in 9. Partial responses occurred in three dose-escalation patients, of whom one had hepatocellular carcinoma and two had cutaneous melanoma. The dose-escalation cohort was 82.7% male with a mean age of about 60 years, ranging from about 20 to 85. Peripheral TCRbeta sequencing aimed to test whether ivuxolimab altered TCR sequence diversity and caused clonal T-cell expansion.

As for this clone: The antigen it recognizes is unknown. No per-base quality is available; no much larger clone lies one base away.

The trial excluded patients who had a history of autoimmune disease or who were on systemic immunosuppression. Peripheral blood for TCR sequencing was collected from all dose cohorts at baseline, on cycle 4 day 1, and on cycle 7 day 1. The samples were drawn from a first-in-human, open-label, multicenter phase I dose-escalation trial of ivuxolimab. Adults with locally advanced or metastatic melanoma, renal cell carcinoma, hepatocellular carcinoma or head and neck squamous cell carcinoma were enrolled in the trial. CD4+ and CD8+ T cells were sorted separately from peripheral blood before TCR sequencing. Relative to germline, V is 6 bases shorter and J is 1 base shorter, with 16 bases between their ends. The CDR3 numbers 15 residues from cysteine through phenylalanine. Here the CDR3 DNA is all that survives: 45 bases in frame from base 1. CDR1 and CDR2, per the germline V gene (reference sequence), are LNHDA and SQIVND.

Genomic DNA was isolated from the sorted cells so that the TCRbeta CDR3 region could be sequenced. TCRbeta CDR3 regions were sequenced using the immunoSEQ Assay. In TCRdb, the immuneACCESS table is reduced to in-frame sequences with V and J assigned. These tables do not hold every clone; where another copy was compared, an unresolved V gene accounts for under half, and the others remain unexplained. The sample includes around 50,000 clones, with 80% to 90% observed a single time. The ten largest clones capture 1.2% of the sample. The paper's findings and limits, for the study overall: Low levels of normalized T-cell clonal expansion were also shown by some nonresponding patients. Partial responders in the 0.1-3.0 mg/kg groups had among the lowest normalized peripheral clonal expansion, especially among CD8+ T cells. Clonal expansion of both CD4+ and CD8+ blood T cells was observed from baseline to week 6 at doses 0.1 to 3.0 mg/kg. The antigen specificity of the clonally expanded peripheral T cells was not determined. On average, CD8+ T cells showed more expanded clones than CD4+ T cells after ivuxolimab.

The rearranged chain carries TRBV19 and TRBJ2-7, with no reliable assignment of the D segment. Material: CD4+ or CD8+ T cells sorted from blood, obtained in a trial of the OX40 agonist ivuxolimab. This receptor was identified in an adult with an advanced solid tumor such as melanoma, head and neck, liver or kidney cancer. The CDR3 loop reads CASRVGQRSSYEQYF. At the DNA level, the sequence is TGTGCCAGTAGGGTCGGCCAGCGAAGTTCCTACGAGCAGTACTTC.